The following is a T cell receptor beta chain sequence with its context. Its antigen remains unidentified. Here immunoSEQ multiplex PCR was the method, and the copy in TCRdb shows in-frame clones only, minus some. The repertoire has 40,000 or so clones, around 70% of them found once; the top ten carry 25% to 40%. The source of the sample is a study of vaccination effects on CD4 cells after COVID-19. Turning to the study itself: Two doses of BNT162b2 or mRNA-1273 vaccine were administered to participants. Study-level results: After vaccination, spike-reactive clones in convalescents were mostly new vaccine-induced clones.

Trimming took off 4 bases at V and 7 bases at J, with 26 bases between the two ends. CDR3 length equals 18 residues. With the ViraFEST assay, the study expanded antigen-specific CD4+ T cells using viral peptide pools, then sequenced them. Investigators separated out CD4+ T cells once about 10 days of culture had passed. This person's SARS-CoV-2 infection, confirmed by PCR, occurred between March and December 2020. The V and J genes are TRBV23-1 and TRBJ1-5; the D gene is possibly TRBD1 (5 bases). TRBV23-1 is known as an ORF, though its function is uncertain. Sequencing used CD4+ T cells from PBMCs cultured with a peptide pool, obtained before COVID-19 vaccination. The TCR was taken from a human donor who had a prior SARS-CoV-2 infection. The CDR3 region has the DNA TGCGCCAGCAGTCGCCTTTCTTTGGAGGGGACGGTGAGGCAGCCCCAGCATTTT. Protein sequence: CASSRLSLEGTVRQPQHF.